This T cell receptor (beta chain) was obtained from a study of blood T cell repertoires in COVID-19. Across the whole study: T cells, B-cell-depleted T cells, or PBMCs supplied cDNA or gDNA.

Measured with immunoSEQ multiplex PCR; TCRdb has only the in-frame clones, and not every one. This table has fewer than 250,000 clones, over 80% appearing once. Sequencing used peripheral blood. The sequence was obtained from a man aged 25-45 years with COVID-19, enrolled during active disease.

CDR3 bases: TGTGCCAGCAGTGAAGCTTCGGGACAGGGTTACGAGCAGTACTTC. Translating gives CASSEASGQGYEQYF. The chain employs TRBV6-1 and TRBJ2-7; 9 nucleotides agree with TRBD1. From germline, CDR1 is MNHNS and CDR2 SASEGT. The CDR3 covers 15 residues. V trimming: 0 bases; J trimming: 4 bases; junction bases outside the gene matches: 4.